This note documents a single T cell receptor beta chain sequence. This clonotype was seen ten or more times. Its antigen target is currently unknown. No much larger clone is present one base from it, and per-base qualities are unavailable. These data belong to a study of T cells after yellow fever vaccination (dated by TCRdb to the late 2010s). Context from the whole study: The SMART-Seq v4 Ultra Low Input RNA kit was used to prepare libraries from fractions with low cell numbers. To follow T-cell clones before and after primary and booster YFV17D yellow fever vaccination, bulk TCR alpha and beta repertoires were sequenced over time. Blood was drawn at multiple timepoints before and after primary and secondary immunization, with bulk PBMC replicates and cell subsets isolated. Two healthy male donors made up the cohort, one aged 18 to 29 years and the other aged 30 to 40 years.

V and J are truncated by 2 bases and 0 bases respectively, leaving an intervening sequence of 11 bases. From its cysteine to its phenylalanine, the CDR3 spans 16 amino acids. Of the read, only the CDR3 DNA is kept; its 48 bases are in frame from base 1. Based on the germline V gene, the CDR1 and CDR2 sequences are SGHTA and FQGNSA. Sequenced using an Illumina NovaSeq 6000. Synthesis of TCR cDNA relied on 5'RACE template switching, a step that introduced a universal primer site along with unique molecular identifiers. Priming of cDNA synthesis was performed from both the TCR alpha and TCR beta constant segments. Library amplification involved two PCR steps, and the second step added sample barcodes and sequencing adapters. Libraries were sequenced on Illumina HiSeq 2500 (2x100 bp) or NovaSeq (2x150 bp). Under the source paper's analysis protocol: Demultiplexing of reads and collapsing into UMI consensus sequences were performed with MIGEC, and V(D)J alignment was carried out with MiXCR. Vaccine-responding clonotypes were identified with edgeR using replicate PBMC samples, with FDR below 0.01 and a log2 fold change above 5 up to day 15 being required. Each bulk clonotype received a CD4 or CD8 identity based on whether the sequenced CD4 or CD8 repertoire contained that clonotype at higher abundance. The public reads were reprocessed in TCRdb via fastp at Q25 and MiXCR, keeping in-frame beta chains. A single entry per CDR3 protein holds the most common genes and DNA from its merged rows. These V and J calls derive from TCRdb rather than the authors' analysis. The sample table holds under 100,000 distinct CDR3 sequences, of which 5.8% were seen once. The top ten hold over 40% of the sample.

Study-level results and caveats: Most clones expanded after primary vaccination were re-detected after the booster (around 96% of CD4 and around 88% of CD8), suggesting broad memory maintenance. Computational filtering was required because FACS-sorted repertoires could contain abundant contaminating clonotypes from the bulk population. The study included only two donors, which limits how far the findings can be generalized. Compared with the primary T-cell response, the secondary T-cell response was weaker but faster, peaking on day 5 rather than day 15. A small fraction of clonotypes showed up in both the CD4 and CD8 compartments, probably as a result of convergent recombination.

Read against the paper, the sample's treatment or condition label means: live attenuated yellow fever vaccine strain. A standard Ficoll-Paque protocol was used to isolate PBMCs from peripheral blood. Dynabeads CD4 and CD8 positive selection kits were used to isolate CD4 and CD8 T-cell fractions. TriZol was used to extract RNA from bulk PBMCs, CD4 and CD8 fractions, and dextramer-positive and dextramer-negative fractions. This chain is built from TRBV7-2 and TRBJ2-1, with the D call perhaps TRBD1 or TRBD2, as 5 bases match in each case. The receptor was derived from a man between 18 and 29 years old who received the YFV17D yellow fever vaccine. Material: CD8+ T cells sorted from PBMCs, obtained 10 days after the yellow fever booster vaccination. CDR3 loop: CASSLLGAISYNEQFF. The base sequence is TGTGCCAGCAGCTTACTCGGGGCCATCTCCTACAATGAGCAGTTCTTC.